A single sample is the source of the 26 T cell receptor beta chains below, sequenced in a study of blood T cell repertoires in COVID-19. Measured with immunoSEQ multiplex PCR; TCRdb has only the in-frame clones, and not every one. The sample contains a few hundred thousand clones, 84% of which appear only once. The sample was PBMCs or T cells enriched from blood (not recorded which). The source is a woman aged 40 to 50 who had recovered from COVID-19.

The rearrangement links TRBV6-5 to TRBJ2-7; a weak D match, TRBD1 (5 bases). This CDR3 is built from 14 residues. CDR1 is MNHEY and CDR2 is SVGAGI in the germline V gene. Trimming removed 2 bases from V and 2 bases from J, with 10 bases in between. CDR3 DNA: TGTGCCAGCAGTTACCGAGCAGGGACCTACGAGCAGTACGTC. It specifies CASSYRAGTYEQYV.

The J gene is TRBJ2-1, the V gene TRBV2; the match to TRBD1 covers 8 bases. Trimming took 4 bases from V and 0 from J; bases not matched to a gene: 14. This CDR3 spans 19 amino acids. Germline V lookup: CDR1 SNHLY, CDR2 FYNNEI. The CDR3 sequence: CASSGLEIRQGSSYNEQFF. CDR3 bases: TGTGCCAGCAGTGGGCTTGAAATCCGACAGGGGAGCTCCTACAATGAGCAGTTCTTC. Using reference TRBV2 and TRBJ2-1 for the parts outside the CDR3, the full variable domain is EPEVTQTPSHQVTQMGQEVILRCVPISNHLYFYWYRQILGQKVEFLVSFYNNEISEKSEIFDDQFSVERPDGSNFTLKIRSTKLEDSAMYFCASSGLEIRQGSSYNEQFFGPGTRLTVL.

V and J are TRBV11-2 and TRBJ1-3; D is perhaps TRBD1 (5 bases). There are 13 residues in the CDR3. Trimming took 5 bases from V and 4 from J, leaving 9 bases between them. Germline CDR1 SGHAT, CDR2 FQNNGV. The chain's CDR3 is CASSTRQGNTIYF. The CDR3 bases are TGTGCCAGCAGCACCAGACAGGGAAACACCATATATTTT.

This clone was seen just once. The chain joins TRBV19 to TRBJ2-2; D unclear. The CDR3 has 15 residues. The germline V and J ends were trimmed by 7 bases and 2 bases, with 14 bases remaining between them. Germline CDR1 reads LNHDA; CDR2 reads SQIVND (reference sequence). The chain's CDR3 is CASTPGEDNTGELFF. The CDR3 DNA is TGTGCCAGTACTCCCGGAGAAGATAACACCGGGGAGCTGTTTTTT.

The count of this clone is one. The CDR3 DNA sequence: TGTGCCAGCAGCCCCCGGAGGGCAAGTGAGCAGTTCTTC. It translates to CASSPRRASEQFF. This sequence joins TRBV14 and TRBJ2-1, with D maybe TRBD2 (6 bases). Germline loops: CDR1 SGHDN, CDR2 FVKESK. V lost 4 bases to trimming and J lost 9 bases, with 13 bases between them. The CDR3 is 13 amino acids.

The chain carries TRBV19 and TRBJ1-1, with 7 bases that match TRBD1. This CDR3 comprises 14 residues. Germline values: CDR1 LNHDA, CDR2 SQIVND (reference sequence). V dropped 5 bases and J dropped 6; count of bases not matched to a gene: 9. The CDR3 nucleotides read TGTGCCAGTAGTGCGACAGGGTTGGGGGCTGAAGCTTTCTTT. It encodes CASSATGLGAEAFF.

The chain recombines TRBV11-2 with TRBJ1-1; no definite D call. The CDR3 length is 13 residues. Trimming stripped 0 bases from V and 6 bases from J, with 8 bases between. In germline, CDR1 is SGHAT, CDR2 FQNNGV. In nucleotides, the CDR3 is TGTGCCAGCAGCTTAGATCGCGGTGCTGAAGCTTTCTTT. As protein: CASSLDRGAEAFF.

In its sample, this clone was seen once. The rearrangement uses TRBV6-6 and TRBJ2-7, with 7 positions matching TRBD1. The germline gives CDR1 MNHNY, CDR2 SVGAGI (reference sequence). This CDR3 region has 14 residues. Germline trimming cut 6 bases from V and 3 bases from J; bases unmatched to any gene: 8. In nucleotides, the CDR3 is TGTGCCAGCAGCTCTCAGGGGGAACTCTACGAGCAGTACGTC. Its protein product is CASSSQGELYEQYV.

The genes are TRBV10-3 and TRBJ2-7, with TRBD2 matching over 7 bases. Germline CDR1 ENHRY, CDR2 SYGVKD. This CDR3 spans 19 amino acids. The V gene end was trimmed by 0 bases and the J gene end by 1 base; junction bases not matched to a gene: 15. CDR3 region: CAISESIGLRELPSYEQYF. The DNA of the CDR3 is TGTGCCATCAGTGAGTCGATAGGATTGCGGGAGCTTCCGTCCTACGAGCAGTACTTC.

The chain's CDR3 is CAISDLDSPYEQYF. DNA of the CDR3: TGTGCCATCAGTGACTTGGACAGTCCCTACGAGCAGTACTTC. The J gene is TRBJ2-7, the V gene TRBV10-3; possible D gene TRBD1, 6 bases. This CDR3 has 14 amino acids. Germline V gene sequence: CDR1 ENHRY, CDR2 SYGVKD. With 3 bases removed from V and 2 bases from J, the gap between germline ends came to 11 bases.

The rearrangement uses TRBV24-1 and TRBJ2-2; 11 bases fit TRBD2. Germline CDR1 and CDR2: KGHDR and SFDVKD. This CDR3 has 16 amino acids. The junction had 4 bases not matched to a gene; V was cut back by 4 bases and J by 4 bases. CDR3 nucleotide sequence: TGTGCCACCAGTGACCAAGGACTAGCGGGCACCGGGGAGCTGTTTTTT. Protein: CATSDQGLAGTGELFF.

The chain couples TRBV7-2 to TRBJ1-5, with 12 bases lining up with TRBD1. Germline CDR1 reads SGHTA; CDR2 reads FQGNSA. This CDR3 contains 14 residues. The trim removed 5 bases at V and 16 bases at J, leaving 12 bases unmatched. Written as DNA, the CDR3 is TGTGCCAGCAGCCCCGGGACAGGGGGCCCGGGACAACATTTT. This codes for CASSPGTGGPGQHF.

As regards this clone: A junction boundary mismatches the germline segment, possibly from a read error. CDR3 bases: TGTGCCAGCAGCTTAACTCCGAATACCGGGGAGCTGTTTTTT. This codes for CASSLTPNTGELFF. The genes are TRBV7-2 and TRBJ2-2; D is ambiguous. Germline V gene sequence: CDR1 SGHTA, CDR2 FQGNSA. The CDR3 has 14 amino acids.

The chain uses TRBV30 and TRBJ1-2; unclear D gene. The CDR3 consists of 12 residues. Germline CDR1 GTSNPN, CDR2 SVGIG (reference sequence). The V end was cut by 0 bases, the J end by 4 bases, with 6 bases between. CDR3 DNA: TGTGCCTGGAGTGTAGCCACCTATGGCTACACCTTC. Translated: CAWSVATYGYTF.

This clone was seen only a few times. The chain links TRBV28 to TRBJ2-7; tentative D call: TRBD1 (6 bases). The V end was cut by 5 bases, the J end by 2 bases, with 10 bases between. The germline CDR1 and CDR2 sequences are MDHEN and SYDVKM. The CDR3 spans 13 residues. In nucleotides, the CDR3 is TGTGCCAGCAGTCGGGACACCCCCTACGAGCAGTACTTC. Translation: CASSRDTPYEQYF. Full variable domain (remainder filled in from reference TRBV28 and TRBJ2-7): DVKVTQSSRYLVKRTGEKVFLECVQDMDHENMFWYRQDPGLGLRLIYFSYDVKMKEKGDIPEGYSVSREKKERFSLILESASTNQTSMYLCASSRDTPYEQYFGPGTRLTVT.

This chain joins TRBV27 and TRBJ1-2, with 11 bases fitting TRBD1. This CDR3 spans 18 amino acids. V shed 5 bases and J 1 base; nucleotides not matched to a gene: 12. CDR1 is MNHEY, CDR2 SMNVEV, per germline (reference sequence). DNA of the CDR3: TGTGCCAGCAGTGTCTCACTGGGGGGGACAGGGGGTAACTATGGCTACACCTTC. Translated, it gives CASSVSLGGTGGNYGYTF.

The DNA for the CDR3 is TGCGCCAGCAGCTTATCACGGACAGGTCGTAGCTCCTACAATGAGCAGTTCTTC. It codes for CASSLSRTGRSSYNEQFF. The V call is TRBV5-1, the J call TRBJ2-1; 7 bases agree with TRBD1. The CDR3 loop spans 18 amino acids. The germline V gene encodes CDR1 SGHRS and CDR2 YFSETQ. The junction had 11 bases not matched to a gene; V was cut back by 2 bases and J by 0 bases.

The chain uses TRBV29-1 and TRBJ2-2, with TRBD2 identical over 8 bases. J was trimmed by 3 bases and V by 4 bases; bases with no gene match: 4. Germline CDR1 reads SQVTM; CDR2 reads ANQGSEA. The CDR3 consists of 14 residues. In nucleotides, the CDR3 is TGCAGCGTTGGTAGCGGGAAGGACACCGGGGAGCTGTTTTTT. This encodes CSVGSGKDTGELFF.

The chain has TRBV7-9 and TRBJ2-1; 12 bases match TRBD2. The V and J ends lost 6 bases and 4 bases, in that order; junction bases with no gene match: 10. Germline CDR1 and CDR2: SEHNR and FQNEAQ (reference sequence). The CDR3 totals 17 residues. The CDR3 DNA sequence: TGTGCCAGCAGGGACAGACTAGCGGGAGCCCCATACAATGAGCAGTTCTTC. Residues: CASRDRLAGAPYNEQFF.

The chain links TRBV4-1 to TRBJ2-7; 9 bases match TRBD1. V dropped 4 bases and J dropped 2; count of bases not matched to a gene: 6. This CDR3 is built from 15 residues. Germline V CDR1 and CDR2: MGHRA, YSYEKL. The CDR3 coding sequence is TGCGCCAGCAGCCTTCGACAGGGGGGCCCCTACGAGCAGTACTTC. Amino acids: CASSLRQGGPYEQYF.

This clone was seen a few times. Its ends do not fully match the called genes, so a read error is possible. The genes are TRBV28 and TRBJ1-4, with TRBD1 matching over 7 bases. Germline V CDR1 and CDR2: MDHEN, SYDVKM. The CDR3 spans 10 residues. The CDR3 protein is CASSSDRVIF. In DNA form, the CDR3 reads TGTGCCAGCAGCTCCGACAGGGTAATTTTT.

The chain links TRBV19 to TRBJ2-1; tentative D call: TRBD1 (5 bases). V was pared by 2 bases and J by 8 bases, with 10 bases between. The CDR3 is 13 residues long. CDR1 and CDR2 from the germline V gene are LNHDA and SQIVND (reference sequence). The CDR3 is CASSIQGVHEQFF. The CDR3 DNA reads as TGTGCCAGTAGTATACAGGGCGTCCATGAGCAGTTCTTC.

V is TRBV4-1 and J is TRBJ2-5, with 11 nucleotides matching TRBD2. The CDR3 totals 16 residues. CDR1 is MGHRA, CDR2 YSYEKL, per germline. J was trimmed by 2 bases and V by 2 bases; bases with no gene match: 4. CDR3 protein: CASSQPGTSGQETQYF. CDR3 in DNA: TGCGCCAGCAGCCAACCCGGGACTAGCGGACAAGAGACCCAGTACTTC.

This clone has just a few counts. The chain uses TRBV7-8 and TRBJ1-6; D may be TRBD1 (6 bases). Trimming cost V 4 bases and J 6 bases, with 16 bases left between them. The CDR3 is made up of 16 amino acids. The germline CDR1 and CDR2 sequences are SGHVS and FQNEAQ. The CDR3 is CASSYRDTGSNSPLHF. The CDR3, as DNA: TGTGCCAGCAGCTACCGGGACACCGGATCTAATTCACCCCTCCACTTT.

The chain combines TRBV7-8 with TRBJ2-1; 16 bases align to TRBD2. CDR1 is SGHVS and CDR2 is FQNEAQ in the germline V gene. The V and J ends lost 2 bases and 7 bases, in that order; junction bases with no gene match: 11. CDR3 length: 19 residues. DNA for the CDR3: TGTGCCAGCAGCTTAAAGGGGACTAGCGGGAGGGGGTATGGGAATGAGCAGTTCTTC. Translated: CASSLKGTSGRGYGNEQFF.

V is TRBV3-1 (or the pseudogene TRBV3-2) and J is TRBJ1-1; D not resolved. V was shortened by 6 bases and J by 3 bases, with 11 bases between the two germline ends. The CDR3 is made up of 13 amino acids. In germline, CDR1 is LGHDT, CDR2 YNNKEL (reference sequence). In nucleotides, the CDR3 is TGTGCCAGCAGTACCTGGGGAGACACTGAAGCTTTCTTT. Translation gives CASSTWGDTEAFF.